The next 30 T cell receptor beta chains were all read from a single sample in a study of blood T cell repertoires in COVID-19. TCRdb's copy holds only in-frame clones and misses some; the assay was immunoSEQ multiplex PCR. The sample includes roughly 290,000 clones, around 90% of them seen just once. Sample: PBMCs or T cells enriched from blood (not recorded which). Receptor source: a woman between 40 and 55 years old who had recovered from COVID-19.

The V and J genes are TRBV5-1 and TRBJ1-1, with D perhaps matching TRBD1 (5 bases). The CDR3 loop spans 14 amino acids. The V end was cut by 6 bases, the J end by 6 bases, with 18 bases between. The germline V gene encodes CDR1 SGHRS and CDR2 YFSETQ. CDR3 protein: CASKPVAGRAEAFF. The CDR3, as DNA: TGCGCCAGCAAGCCCGTTGCGGGACGGGCTGAAGCTTTCTTT. The variable domain in full, with the rest retrieved from reference TRBV5-1 and TRBJ1-1, is KAGVTQTPRYLIKTRGQQVTLSCSPISGHRSVSWYQQTPGQGLQFLFEYFSETQRNKGNFPGRFSGRQFSNSRSEMNVSTLELGDSALYLCASKPVAGRAEAFFGQGTRLTVV.

The sample holds one count of this clone. V is TRBV7-9 and J is TRBJ2-7, with 13 bases identical to TRBD2. Losses at the gene ends were 4 bases for V and 2 bases for J; bases not matched to a gene: 5. This CDR3 region has 16 residues. Germline CDR1 reads SEHNR; CDR2 reads FQNEAQ (reference sequence). The CDR3 region has the DNA TGTGCCAGCAGCTCGGGACTAGCGGGGCCTCCCTACGAGCAGTACTTC. Translated, it gives CASSSGLAGPPYEQYF.

The rearrangement links TRBV16 to TRBJ1-6; D gene ambiguous. V was shortened by 2 bases and J by 7 bases, with 12 bases between the two germline ends. The CDR3 is 15 amino acids. The germline gives CDR1 KGHSY, CDR2 FQNENV. The CDR3 sequence: CASSQQIPGNSPLHF. In DNA, the CDR3 is TGTGCCAGCAGCCAACAGATCCCGGGAAATTCACCCCTCCACTTT.

This clone was seen only a few times. V usage is TRBV7-6 and J usage is TRBJ1-3; tentative D call: TRBD1 (5 bases). The germline CDR1 and CDR2 sequences are SGHVS and FNYEAQ. This CDR3 spans 15 amino acids. The V end lost 6 bases, the J end lost 0 bases, and 12 bases lay between the germline ends. The DNA of the CDR3 is TGTGCCAGCAGACCTGATCAGGGCTCTGGAAACACCATATATTTT. It translates to CASRPDQGSGNTIYF.

This chain links TRBV6-5 with TRBJ2-3, with 9 bases aligning to TRBD2. CDR3 length: 13 residues. V gave up 8 bases and J gave up 6 bases; unmatched junction bases: 6. Germline values: CDR1 MNHEY, CDR2 SVGAGI. CDR3 nucleotides: TGTGCCAGCCAGCGGGGGGCCCGTGATACGCAGTATTTT. Translating it yields CASQRGARDTQYF.

This chain links TRBV11-2 with TRBJ2-1; 15 nucleotides agree with TRBD2. CDR1 is SGHAT, CDR2 FQNNGV, per germline. V lost 4 bases to trimming and J lost 9 bases; unmatched junction nucleotides: 4. The CDR3 has 15 residues. The CDR3, as DNA: TGTGCCAGCAGCTGGGGACTAGCGGGAGGAGGTGAGCAGTTCTTC. This gives the protein CASSWGLAGGGEQFF.

V is TRBV30 and J is TRBJ1-2; 7 bases align to TRBD1. V shed 0 bases, J shed 4 bases, and the junction held 5 bases outside the gene matches. Germline V lookup: CDR1 GTSNPN, CDR2 SVGIG (reference sequence). This CDR3 contains 14 residues. The CDR3 is CAWSVNRGGYGYTF. CDR3 in DNA: TGTGCCTGGAGTGTAAACAGGGGAGGCTATGGCTACACCTTC.

The CDR3 here is CASSSGLAGVSYNEQFF. The CDR3 DNA reads as TGCGCCAGCAGCTCGGGACTAGCGGGGGTTTCGTACAATGAGCAGTTCTTC. This chain links TRBV5-1 with TRBJ2-1, with 14 bases that match TRBD2. The CDR3 has 17 amino acids. V trimming: 3 bases; J trimming: 4 bases; junction bases outside the gene matches: 6. Germline assignment: CDR1 SGHRS and CDR2 YFSETQ.

The chain uses TRBV19 and TRBJ2-3; D not certain. The ends were cut back, 10 bases at V and 3 bases at J, with 26 bases in the middle. There are 17 residues in the CDR3. From germline, CDR1 is LNHDA and CDR2 SQIVND (reference sequence). The CDR3 bases are TGTGCCACAGAGCCTCGAGGAGCTCCCAGACTTACAGATACGCAGTATTTT. Translation gives CATEPRGAPRLTDTQYF.

V and J are TRBV6-5 and TRBJ1-2; no clear D gene. Trimming left V 3 bases short and J 0 bases short, with 5 bases between. From germline, CDR1 is MNHEY and CDR2 SVGAGI. CDR3 size: 13 residues. The CDR3 region has the DNA TGTGCCAGCAGTTATGAGGCTAACTATGGCTACACCTTC. The encoded protein is CASSYEANYGYTF.

The V gene is TRBV5-5, the J gene TRBJ2-2; TRBD1 is a possible D gene (5 bases). Germline loops: CDR1 SGHKS, CDR2 YYEKEE (reference sequence). V gave up 1 base and J gave up 6 bases, with 13 bases separating them. CDR3 length: 15 amino acids. The CDR3 region is CASSLMGQVAGELFF. The CDR3 region has the DNA TGTGCCAGCAGCTTGATGGGGCAGGTAGCCGGGGAGCTGTTTTTT.

The rearrangement joins TRBV5-1 to TRBJ1-1, with TRBD1 matching over 8 bases. V was clipped by 0 bases and J by 8 bases; unmatched bases: 3. Per germline, CDR1 SGHRS and CDR2 YFSETQ. The CDR3 has 13 amino acids. The CDR3 here is CASSLDRGREAFF. In DNA form, the CDR3 reads TGCGCCAGCAGCTTGGACAGGGGGAGAGAAGCTTTCTTT. Looking up the rest from reference TRBV5-1 and TRBJ1-1 gives the full variable domain: KAGVTQTPRYLIKTRGQQVTLSCSPISGHRSVSWYQQTPGQGLQFLFEYFSETQRNKGNFPGRFSGRQFSNSRSEMNVSTLELGDSALYLCASSLDRGREAFFGQGTRLTVV.

The chain recombines TRBV9 with TRBJ2-7; 12 nucleotides agree with TRBD2. The CDR3 extends over 18 amino acids. The junction had 9 bases not matched to a gene; V was cut back by 0 bases and J by 2 bases. Germline V CDR1 and CDR2: SGDLS, YYNGEE. The CDR3 protein is CASSVERDLAGGPYEQYF. As DNA, the CDR3 is TGTGCCAGCAGCGTAGAGAGGGACCTAGCGGGGGGGCCCTACGAGCAGTACTTC.

V gene TRBV7-2 combines with J gene TRBJ1-1, with D possibly TRBD1 on 6 matching bases. Per the germline V gene, CDR1 is SGHTA and CDR2 is FQGNSA. The CDR3 has 15 amino acids. V lost 5 bases, J lost 6 bases, and 19 bases lay in between. CDR3 sequence: CASSSRQAFRAEAFF. The CDR3 region has the DNA TGTGCCAGCAGCAGCCGACAGGCCTTTAGAGCTGAAGCTTTCTTT.

This clone has just one count. V usage is TRBV5-6 and J usage is TRBJ1-1; no clear D. Germline-derived CDR1 and CDR2 are SGHDT and YYEEEE. The CDR3 is 15 residues long. V was clipped by 0 bases and J by 0 bases, with 9 bases between them. CDR3 DNA: TGTGCCAGCAGCTTGGCGGGTTTGGTGAACACTGAAGCTTTCTTT. Translated, it gives CASSLAGLVNTEAFF.

This chain links TRBV19 with TRBJ2-3; the match to TRBD1 covers 9 bases. CDR3 length: 15 amino acids. The V gene end was trimmed by 4 bases and the J gene end by 8 bases; junction bases not matched to a gene: 10. The germline CDR1 and CDR2 sequences are LNHDA and SQIVND (reference sequence). CDR3 sequence reads: CASSTGQGFTTTQYF. The CDR3 DNA reads TGTGCCAGTAGTACGGGACAGGGCTTTACTACTACGCAGTATTTT.

This clone has a handful of counts. The gene calls are TRBV7-3 and TRBJ1-1; 7 bases match TRBD1. CDR1 SGHTA and CDR2 FQGTGA come from the germline V gene. The J segment lost 3 bases and the V segment lost 5 bases, leaving 6 bases of the junction unmatched. The CDR3 has 14 amino acids. As DNA, the CDR3 is TGTGCCAGCAGCCGACAGGGTAGTGACACTGAAGCTTTCTTT. It yields the protein CASSRQGSDTEAFF.

The rearrangement links TRBV18 to TRBJ2-3, with D unresolved. V was trimmed by 3 bases and J by 2 bases, leaving 18 bases between them. CDR3 length: 17 residues. Germline V lookup: CDR1 KGHSH, CDR2 LQKENI. The CDR3 protein is CASSPVMTVQATDTQYF. DNA for the CDR3: TGTGCCAGCTCACCCGTAATGACGGTTCAGGCCACAGATACGCAGTATTTT.

The rearrangement links TRBV19 to TRBJ1-5, with TRBD1 identical over 8 bases. Germline trimming cut 4 bases from V and 6 bases from J; bases unmatched to any gene: 5. Germline values: CDR1 LNHDA, CDR2 SQIVND (reference sequence). The CDR3 is made up of 14 amino acids. The CDR3 sequence is CASSTDREGQPQHF. CDR3 DNA sequence: TGTGCCAGTAGTACGGACAGGGAGGGTCAGCCCCAGCATTTT.

This rearrangement joins TRBV13 to TRBJ1-4; TRBD1 matches at 7 bases. CDR1 and CDR2 from the germline V gene are PRHDT and FYEKMQ (reference sequence). The CDR3 contains 15 residues. The junction had 8 bases not matched to a gene; V was cut back by 2 bases and J by 8 bases. The CDR3 reads CASSLSEGANEKLFF. DNA for the CDR3: TGTGCCAGCAGCTTATCGGAGGGGGCGAACGAAAAACTGTTTTTT.

The chain links TRBV29-1 to TRBJ2-1, with D possibly being TRBD1 (5 bases). Per germline, CDR1 SQVTM and CDR2 ANQGSEA. V was trimmed by 3 bases and J by 4 bases, leaving 16 bases between them. CDR3 length: 15 residues. The CDR3 nucleotides are TGCAGCGTTGAGAAGGGTGAGGCAGGGTACAATGAGCAGTTCTTC. Translated, it gives CSVEKGEAGYNEQFF.

This clone was recorded only once. The chain has TRBV21-1 and TRBJ1-4; TRBD1 was called by the table and not checked on the DNA. TRBV21-1 is an annotated pseudogene. This CDR3 has 14 amino acids. The CDR3 here is CASSRGRYNEKLFF. CDR3 DNA: TGTGCCAGCAGCAGGGGCAGGTATAATGAAAAACTGTTTTTT.

Written as DNA, the CDR3 is TGTGCCAGCAGCTTAGTTTCGGTCTCTGGAAACACCATATATTTT. Translation gives CASSLVSVSGNTIYF. V gene TRBV7-8 combines with J gene TRBJ1-3; D not certain. Germline CDR1 is SGHVS and CDR2 is FQNEAQ. Trimming stripped 1 base from V and 0 bases from J, with 7 bases between. This CDR3 has 15 amino acids.

V usage is TRBV18 and J usage is TRBJ2-7; TRBD1 is a possible D gene (5 bases). V lost 3 bases and J lost 5, with 14 bases in between. CDR3 length equals 14 residues. CDR1 KGHSH and CDR2 LQKENI come from the germline V gene. CDR3 sequence reads: CASSPSTARNEQYF. DNA for the CDR3: TGTGCCAGCTCACCCTCGACAGCGAGGAACGAGCAGTACTTC. The variable domain in full, completed from reference TRBV18 and TRBJ2-7, reads NAGVMQNPRHLVRRRGQEARLRCSPMKGHSHVYWYRQLPEEGLKFMVYLQKENIIDESGMPKERFSAEFPKEGPSILRIQQVVRGDSAAYFCASSPSTARNEQYFGPGTRLTVT.

The rearrangement joins TRBV9 to TRBJ1-2, with 9 bases identical to TRBD1. Germline trimming cut 2 bases from V and 8 bases from J; bases unmatched to any gene: 10. Germline V lookup: CDR1 SGDLS, CDR2 YYNGEE. The CDR3 runs 15 residues. The CDR3 region is CASSVTGGAPRGYTF. DNA for the CDR3: TGTGCCAGCAGCGTTACAGGGGGCGCCCCTCGGGGCTACACCTTC.

V is TRBV5-1 and J is TRBJ1-1, with 9 bases fitting TRBD1. CDR3 length equals 17 residues. The junction had 11 bases not matched to a gene; V was cut back by 0 bases and J by 5 bases. Germline CDR1 and CDR2: SGHRS and YFSETQ. The CDR3, as DNA: TGCGCCAGCAGCTTGGTGGGGGTTCGGACAGGGGTGACTGAAGCTTTCTTT. Encoded protein: CASSLVGVRTGVTEAFF.

The chain combines TRBV7-2 with TRBJ2-3; 10 bases line up with TRBD2. Trimming at V came to 1 base and at J to 10 bases, leaving 8 bases not matched to a gene. CDR3 length equals 15 residues. Per the germline V gene, CDR1 is SGHTA and CDR2 is FQGNSA. In nucleotides, the CDR3 is TGTGCCAGCAGCTTAGATAGCGGGAGGTCGGGGGCGCAGTATTTT. Protein: CASSLDSGRSGAQYF.

The chain links TRBV7-2 to TRBJ2-3; the D gene is possibly TRBD2 (6 bases). This CDR3 has 16 amino acids. The germline V and J ends were trimmed by 5 bases and 3 bases, with 18 bases remaining between them. Germline-derived CDR1 and CDR2 are SGHTA and FQGNSA. The DNA for the CDR3 is TGTGCCAGCAGCCAACTAGGTGGGACTGGGACAGATACGCAGTATTTT. It translates to CASSQLGGTGTDTQYF. Based on the CDR3 plus reference TRBV7-2 and TRBJ2-3, the full variable domain is GAGVSQSPSNKVTEKGKDVELRCDPISGHTALYWYRQSLGQGLEFLIYFQGNSAPDKSGLPSDRFSAERTGGSVSTLTIQRTQQEDSAVYLCASSQLGGTGTDTQYFGPGTRLTVL.

This chain links TRBV5-5 with TRBJ2-1; 14 positions agree with TRBD2. The CDR3 has 16 residues. Looked up from germline, CDR1 is SGHKS and CDR2 is YYEKEE (reference sequence). J lost 9 bases, V lost 4 bases, and 9 bases had no gene match. The CDR3 reads CASSPGTSGGRGEQFF. CDR3 bases: TGTGCCAGCAGCCCAGGGACTAGCGGGGGAAGAGGTGAGCAGTTCTTC.

The chain uses TRBV30 and TRBJ2-2; tentatively, D is TRBD1 (6 bases). Germline values: CDR1 GTSNPN, CDR2 SVGIG (reference sequence). The CDR3 has 13 amino acids. Trimming pared 5 bases from V and 6 bases from J, leaving 13 bases between. The CDR3 sequence: CAWDHYRAGELFF. The CDR3 nucleotides read TGTGCCTGGGACCACTACAGGGCCGGGGAGCTGTTTTTT.